The 23 T cell receptor beta chains below were found in one sample sequenced in a study of T cell changes during pregnancy in multiple sclerosis. Data came from immunoSEQ multiplex PCR; TCRdb stores just in-frame clones and leaves some out. The table has 65,000 to 85,000 clones, under 95% seen once. The source material was peripheral blood, sampled in the third trimester of pregnancy. These receptors originate from a female donor with multiple sclerosis, enrolled in a pregnancy study.

This chain links TRBV2 with TRBJ2-5; no clear D gene. The CDR3 spans 14 residues. Germline CDR1 is SNHLY and CDR2 is FYNNEI. V was cut by 3 bases and J by 3 bases, with 11 bases left in between. CDR3 sequence: CASSEAPGKETQYF. In nucleotides, the CDR3 is TGTGCCAGCAGTGAGGCTCCGGGTAAAGAGACCCAGTACTTC.

The V call is TRBV14, the J call TRBJ1-3, with TRBD1 matching over 7 bases. Germline CDR1 SGHDN, CDR2 FVKESK. The CDR3 runs to 18 residues. V was pared by 6 bases and J by 0 bases, with 14 bases of the junction left unmatched. In nucleotides, the CDR3 is TGTGCCAGCAGACAGGACAGGCCCCTAACAAGCTCTGGAAACACCATATATTTT. Translation gives CASRQDRPLTSSGNTIYF.

This clone was picked up one time. V gene TRBV2 combines with J gene TRBJ1-5; 8 bases align to TRBD1. Germline-derived CDR1 and CDR2 are SNHLY and FYNNEI. CDR3 size: 14 residues. J was trimmed by 7 bases and V by 3 bases; bases with no gene match: 5. The CDR3 region has the DNA TGTGCCAGCAGTGATCAGGGGGCGGGACAGCCCCAGCATTTT. It codes for CASSDQGAGQPQHF.

This chain uses TRBV5-4 with TRBJ2-1; TRBD2 agrees at 7 bases. The CDR3 runs 16 residues. Germline-derived CDR1 and CDR2 are SGHNT and YYREEE (reference sequence). J was trimmed by 0 bases and V by 5 bases; bases with no gene match: 8. This chain's CDR3 is CASRGWGGSSYNEQFF. In nucleotides, the CDR3 is TGTGCCAGCAGGGGGTGGGGGGGGAGCTCCTACAATGAGCAGTTCTTC.

This clone was counted only a few times. CDR3 protein: CASSLRGARGYTF. The CDR3 DNA sequence: TGTGCCAGCAGCTTACGGGGGGCGCGTGGCTACACCTTC. The J gene is TRBJ1-2, the V gene TRBV11-2; TRBD1 might be the D (6 bases). The ends were cut back, 2 bases at V and 7 bases at J, with 11 bases in the middle. Germline values: CDR1 SGHAT, CDR2 FQNNGV. The CDR3 is made up of 13 amino acids.

CDR3 nucleotide sequence: TGTGCCAGCAGCGCCCGGGGGGGAAGCTCCTACAATGAGCAGTTCTTC. Protein: CASSARGGSSYNEQFF. The chain couples TRBV9 to TRBJ2-1; 8 bases are shared with TRBD2. The CDR3 extends over 16 amino acids. The germline V gene encodes CDR1 SGDLS and CDR2 YYNGEE. Germline trimming cut 3 bases from V and 0 bases from J; bases unmatched to any gene: 5. Full variable domain (rest looked up from reference TRBV9 and TRBJ2-1): DSGVTQTPKHLITATGQRVTLRCSPRSGDLSVYWYQQSLDQGLQFLIQYYNGEERAKGNILERFSAQQFPDLHSELNLSSLELGDSALYFCASSARGGSSYNEQFFGPGTRLTVL.

This clone was seen a single time. The chain couples TRBV28 to TRBJ2-7; 10 bases align to TRBD2. The CDR3 contains 13 residues. Germline lookup yields CDR1 MDHEN and CDR2 SYDVKM. Trimming removed 5 bases from V and 4 bases from J; junction bases left unmatched: 2. Here the CDR3 DNA reads TGTGCCAGCAGTGGGACTAGCGATTACGAGCAGTACTTC. Its translation is CASSGTSDYEQYF.

The chain uses TRBV5-6 and TRBJ2-3; 11 bases map to TRBD1. This CDR3 region has 15 residues. V gave up 4 bases and J gave up 6 bases; unmatched junction bases: 7. CDR1 is SGHDT, CDR2 YYEEEE, per germline. The CDR3 region has the DNA TGTGCCAGCAGCCTCGGACAGGGGGCATGGGATACGCAGTATTTT. Translation: CASSLGQGAWDTQYF.

This chain connects TRBV6-1 to TRBJ2-5, with 7 bases identical to TRBD2. Germline loops: CDR1 MNHNS, CDR2 SASEGT. This CDR3 has 15 amino acids. Trimming cost V 1 base and J 1 base; bases outside gene matches: 3. CDR3 sequence: CASSEGGGTQETQYF. The CDR3 nucleotides are TGTGCCAGCAGTGAAGGGGGGGGGACCCAAGAGACCCAGTACTTC.

In this sample, this clone turned up once. The chain couples TRBV6-1 to TRBJ2-7; TRBD1 matches at 8 bases. Germline V CDR1 and CDR2: MNHNS, SASEGT. The CDR3 is 14 residues long. With 5 bases clipped from V and 3 bases from J, the junction kept 6 bases outside the gene matches. The CDR3 sequence: CASSLQGGYYEQYF. CDR3 bases: TGTGCCAGCAGTTTACAGGGGGGTTACTACGAGCAGTACTTC.

The chain combines TRBV7-2 with TRBJ2-3, with 10 bases aligning to TRBD1. The CDR3 consists of 15 residues. Germline V lookup: CDR1 SGHTA, CDR2 FQGNSA. Germline trimming cut 5 bases from V and 3 bases from J; bases unmatched to any gene: 5. This CDR3 is CASSASGQGTDTQYF. CDR3 DNA: TGTGCCAGCAGCGCTTCGGGACAGGGGACAGATACGCAGTATTTT.

A word on this clone: Germline is not matched at one junction end, which may reflect a read error. The chain links TRBV13 to TRBJ1-2; D is perhaps TRBD1 (6 bases). This CDR3 spans 14 amino acids. Per the germline V gene, CDR1 is PRHDT and CDR2 is FYEKMQ (reference sequence). CDR3 protein: CASSLGRGGEGYTF. Written as DNA, the CDR3 is TGTGCCAGCAGCCTAGGAAGAGGGGGGGAAGGCTACACCTTC.

The genes are TRBV5-4 and TRBJ2-7; TRBD2 matches 7 bases. The CDR3 loop spans 15 amino acids. CDR1 is SGHNT and CDR2 is YYREEE in the germline V gene (reference sequence). V was pared by 0 bases and J by 0 bases, with 3 bases of the junction left unmatched. CDR3 nucleotides: TGTGCCAGCAGCTTGGGCGGGAGCAGCTCCTACGAGCAGTACTTC. This encodes CASSLGGSSSYEQYF.

The chain links TRBV10-3 to TRBJ2-3; D gene uncertain. Germline CDR1 ENHRY, CDR2 SYGVKD. The CDR3 loop spans 11 amino acids. Trimming took off 3 bases at V and 6 bases at J, with 4 bases between the two ends. CDR3 DNA sequence: TGTGCCATCAGTGATTCGGATACGCAGTATTTT. This encodes CAISDSDTQYF.

This clone appeared once. The genes are TRBV7-2 and TRBJ1-2, with TRBD1 matching over 10 bases. The V gene end was trimmed by 5 bases and the J gene end by 6 bases; junction bases not matched to a gene: 6. The germline CDR1 and CDR2 sequences are SGHTA and FQGNSA. CDR3 length: 14 residues. CDR3 protein: CASSRDRGLNGYTF. The CDR3 nucleotides read TGTGCCAGCAGCCGGGACAGGGGTTTGAATGGCTACACCTTC.

The genes are TRBV10-1 and TRBJ2-7; the match to TRBD2 covers 7 bases. Per germline, CDR1 WNHNN and CDR2 SYGVQD (reference sequence). The CDR3 loop spans 16 amino acids. With V trimmed by 0 bases and J by 2 bases, 7 bases remained unmatched. CDR3 amino acids: CASSESRTSLPYEQYF. The CDR3 DNA is TGCGCCAGCAGTGAGTCGAGGACTAGTCTCCCCTACGAGCAGTACTTC.

The chain has TRBV11-2 and TRBJ2-2; the match to TRBD2 covers 8 bases. V lost 7 bases and J lost 1; bases outside the gene matches: 8. From germline, CDR1 is SGHAT and CDR2 FQNNGV. CDR3 length: 16 amino acids. CDR3 coding DNA: TGTGCCAGCACCTCCCTTCGGGGGGGGAACACCGGGGAGCTGTTTTTT. Translated, it gives CASTSLRGGNTGELFF.

V and J are TRBV7-2 and TRBJ1-4; D gene unclear. Germline V gene lookup returns CDR1 SGHTA and CDR2 FQGNSA. Trimming pared 2 bases from V and 8 bases from J, leaving 9 bases between. CDR3 length equals 13 residues. CDR3 in amino acids: CASSLQPGEKLFF. The CDR3 nucleotides are TGTGCCAGCAGCTTACAGCCGGGGGAAAAACTGTTTTTT.

In DNA, the CDR3 is TGCAGCGGCATGATTCCGGGGGACGGGAACACCGGGGAGCTGTTTTTT. It encodes CSGMIPGDGNTGELFF. The V call is TRBV29-1, the J call TRBJ2-2, with D possibly matching TRBD2 (6 bases). The germline V gene has CDR1 SQVTM and CDR2 ANQGSEA. The CDR3 has 16 amino acids. Trimming removed 7 bases from V and 1 base from J, with 19 bases in between.

In its sample, this clone was seen once. The gene calls are TRBV5-6 and TRBJ2-3; TRBD2 agrees at 10 bases. This CDR3 comprises 14 residues. The germline V gene has CDR1 SGHDT and CDR2 YYEEEE. With V trimmed by 3 bases and J by 6 bases, 4 bases remained unmatched. The CDR3 is CASSSSGGADTQYF. CDR3 bases: TGTGCCAGCAGCTCAAGCGGGGGGGCTGATACGCAGTATTTT.

This clone was observed a single time. The V call is TRBV5-4, the J call TRBJ1-2; TRBD1 agrees at 7 bases. Germline V CDR1 and CDR2: SGHNT, YYREEE (reference sequence). CDR3 length: 13 residues. Unmatched junction bases numbered 4, after V lost 4 bases and J lost 4 bases. Written as DNA, the CDR3 is TGTGCCAGCAGCCAACAGGGGATCTATGGCTACACCTTC. As protein: CASSQQGIYGYTF.

The V and J genes are TRBV5-4 and TRBJ2-7, with 8 bases lining up with TRBD2. The V gene end was trimmed by 5 bases and the J gene end by 0 bases; junction bases not matched to a gene: 7. CDR3 length: 15 residues. The germline gives CDR1 SGHNT, CDR2 YYREEE (reference sequence). The CDR3 nucleotides read TGTGCCAGCAGTTTAACGGGGGGGAGCTCCTACGAGCAGTACTTC. Translating gives CASSLTGGSSYEQYF.

The chain links TRBV28 to TRBJ1-2; 11 positions match TRBD1. With 8 bases clipped from V and 8 bases from J, the junction kept 10 bases outside the gene matches. The length of the CDR3 is 14 residues. CDR1 MDHEN and CDR2 SYDVKM come from the germline V gene. In DNA, the CDR3 is TGTGCCAGCTTCCTGGACAGGGGGCTTCGGGGCTACACCTTC. It specifies CASFLDRGLRGYTF.